These 16 T cell receptor beta chains came from one sample sequenced in a study of blood T cell repertoires in COVID-19. Method: immunoSEQ multiplex PCR; TCRdb's copy keeps in-frame clones and lacks some. The repertoire holds 150,000 to 200,000 clones, with roughly 88% as singletons. Specimen: peripheral blood. Receptors originate from a man in his 60s with acute or convalescent COVID-19.

The chain links TRBV7-2 to TRBJ1-6; D uncertain. Trimming removed 0 bases from V and 10 bases from J, with 13 bases in between. The germline gives CDR1 SGHTA, CDR2 FQGNSA. The CDR3 consists of 15 residues. This chain's CDR3 is CASSLAAASGSPLHF. CDR3 nucleotides: TGTGCCAGCAGCTTAGCGGCCGCCTCGGGGTCACCCCTCCACTTT.

This clone has only a few counts. V gene TRBV28 combines with J gene TRBJ2-4; the match to TRBD1 covers 8 bases. The germline gives CDR1 MDHEN, CDR2 SYDVKM. There are 13 residues in the CDR3. V lost 5 bases to trimming and J lost 6 bases; unmatched junction nucleotides: 3. The CDR3 sequence is CASSPDRGNIQYF. The CDR3 DNA is TGTGCCAGCAGTCCCGACAGGGGAAACATTCAGTACTTC.

This clone was counted a single time. The chain employs TRBV19 and TRBJ1-1, with 7 bases matching TRBD1. Per the germline V gene, CDR1 is LNHDA and CDR2 is SQIVND (reference sequence). There are 15 residues in the CDR3. Unmatched junction bases numbered 8, after V lost 6 bases and J lost 1 base. Here the CDR3 DNA reads TGTGCCAGTAGAGGGGGCTTTCCGGAGAACACTGAAGCTTTCTTT. Protein: CASRGGFPENTEAFF.

The chain recombines TRBV5-1 with TRBJ2-5, with a tentative D call TRBD1 (5 bases). Germline lookup yields CDR1 SGHRS and CDR2 YFSETQ. This CDR3 region has 14 residues. V lost 0 bases, J lost 5 bases, and 11 bases lay in between. CDR3 coding DNA: TGCGCCAGCAGCTTGGACAGCGCAGGGGAGACCCAGTACTTC. This sequence encodes CASSLDSAGETQYF.

V usage is TRBV4-3 and J usage is TRBJ2-4; D perhaps matches TRBD2 (6 bases). This CDR3 is 16 amino acids long. In germline, CDR1 is LGHNA, CDR2 YSLEER. V was shortened by 4 bases and J by 0 bases, with 13 bases between the two germline ends. The CDR3 DNA reads as TGCGCCAGCAGCCGTCAAGCCGGGGGAGCCAAAAACATTCAGTACTTC. The encoded protein is CASSRQAGGAKNIQYF.

The genes are TRBV19 and TRBJ2-2, with 15 positions matching TRBD2. V lost 3 bases to trimming and J lost 6 bases; unmatched junction nucleotides: 2. CDR1 and CDR2 from the germline V gene are LNHDA and SQIVND (reference sequence). The CDR3 has 16 residues. The CDR3 region is CASSIRTSGRAGELFF. The CDR3 DNA is TGTGCCAGTAGTATCCGGACTAGCGGGAGGGCCGGGGAGCTGTTTTTT.

This clone was detected only a few times. The chain has TRBV7-9 and TRBJ1-2, with D perhaps TRBD1 (6 bases). The CDR3 is 14 amino acids. Germline assignment: CDR1 SEHNR and CDR2 FQNEAQ (reference sequence). Trimming left V 1 base short and J 1 base short, with 7 bases between. The CDR3 DNA reads as TGTGCCAGCAGCTTAGGGACAGATAACTATGGCTACACCTTC. It codes for CASSLGTDNYGYTF.

This chain connects TRBV5-1 to TRBJ1-1; the D gene is possibly TRBD1 (5 bases). CDR1 is SGHRS and CDR2 is YFSETQ in the germline V gene. With 0 bases removed from V and 1 base from J, the gap between germline ends came to 10 bases. This CDR3 has 15 residues. The CDR3 protein is CASSLETAQNTEAFF. As DNA, the CDR3 is TGCGCCAGCAGCTTGGAGACAGCCCAGAACACTGAAGCTTTCTTT.

V and J are TRBV3-1 (or the pseudogene TRBV3-2) and TRBJ1-5; the match to TRBD1 covers 8 bases. Germline V gene data show CDR1 as LGHDT and CDR2 as YNNKEL (reference sequence). Losses at the gene ends were 1 base for V and 0 bases for J; bases not matched to a gene: 2. This CDR3 contains 16 residues. Here the CDR3 DNA reads TGTGCCAGCAGCCAAGCAGGGGGCCATAGCAATCAGCCCCAGCATTTT. The encoded protein is CASSQAGGHSNQPQHF.

This chain connects TRBV30 to TRBJ1-1, with unresolved D. The germline V and J ends were trimmed by 2 bases and 11 bases, with 12 bases remaining between them. Looked up from germline, CDR1 is GTSNPN and CDR2 is SVGIG (reference sequence). The CDR3 has 11 amino acids. The CDR3 DNA sequence: TGTGCCTGGAGTCTGCGGGGATACGCTTTCTTT. Amino acids: CAWSLRGYAFF.

This clone was picked up one time. The rearrangement uses TRBV6-4 and TRBJ1-6; D perhaps matches TRBD1 (5 bases). The CDR3 is 15 amino acids. V dropped 6 bases and J dropped 7 bases, with 16 bases sitting between them. The germline gives CDR1 MRHNA, CDR2 SNTAGT. DNA for the CDR3: TGTGCCAGCAGAGCCGAGGAGGGGTACAATTCACCCCTCCACTTT. Protein product: CASRAEEGYNSPLHF.

The rearrangement joins TRBV7-2 to TRBJ2-7, with 7 bases lining up with TRBD1. V shed 4 bases, J shed 3 bases, and the junction held 9 bases outside the gene matches. The CDR3 has 15 amino acids. Germline V CDR1 and CDR2: SGHTA, FQGNSA. The CDR3 nucleotides read TGTGCCAGCAGCTGGAAGACAGGGATCGGCTACGAGCAGTACTTC. The encoded protein is CASSWKTGIGYEQYF. Combining the CDR3 with reference TRBV7-2 and TRBJ2-7 gives the whole variable domain GAGVSQSPSNKVTEKGKDVELRCDPISGHTALYWYRQSLGQGLEFLIYFQGNSAPDKSGLPSDRFSAERTGGSVSTLTIQRTQQEDSAVYLCASSWKTGIGYEQYFGPGTRLTVT.

The CDR3 bases are TGTGCCAGCAGTCCCGGGGGAGTGAACACTGAAGCTTTCTTT. Its protein product is CASSPGGVNTEAFF. This chain uses TRBV28 with TRBJ1-1, with a possible D match to TRBD1 (5 bases). The CDR3 is made up of 14 amino acids. Trimming cost V 5 bases and J 0 bases, with 10 bases left between them. CDR1 and CDR2 from the germline V gene are MDHEN and SYDVKM.

This chain joins TRBV5-6 and TRBJ2-5, with 8 bases lining up with TRBD2. The CDR3 sequence is 14 residues long. In germline, CDR1 is SGHDT, CDR2 YYEEEE. V shed 5 bases and J 0 bases; nucleotides not matched to a gene: 3. CDR3 in amino acids: CASRLADHQETQYF. In nucleotides, the CDR3 is TGTGCCAGCAGACTAGCGGACCACCAAGAGACCCAGTACTTC.

The rearrangement links TRBV10-2 to TRBJ2-4; tentative D call: TRBD2 (5 bases). Per the germline V gene, CDR1 is WSHSY and CDR2 is SAAADI. The V and J ends lost 11 bases and 6 bases respectively, with 11 bases between them. The CDR3 runs to 11 residues. CDR3 sequence (DNA): TGCGCCTCCGCTAGCTCAAACATTCAGTACTTC. This translates into CASASSNIQYF.

This chain connects TRBV14 to TRBJ1-6; D remains ambiguous. Trimming removed 1 base at V and 14 bases at J, with 9 bases between. The CDR3 totals 12 residues. Germline CDR1 reads SGHDN; CDR2 reads FVKESK. The CDR3 spells CASSQGGVTLHF. CDR3 coding DNA: TGTGCCAGCAGCCAAGGGGGAGTCACCCTCCACTTT. Looking up the rest from reference TRBV14 and TRBJ1-6 gives the full variable domain: EAGVTQFPSHSVIEKGQTVTLRCDPISGHDNLYWYRRVMGKEIKFLLHFVKESKQDESGMPNNRFLAERTGGTYSTLKVQPAELEDSGVYFCASSQGGVTLHFGNGTRLTVT.